A selection of T cell receptor beta chains follows, all from one sample in a study of neurological immune-mediated disorders. TCRdb fed the 5' RACE reads into MiXCR, producing one record per CDR3 protein. The table lists 80,000 to 95,000 distinct CDR3 sequences, 3.5% of them singletons, with approximately 3% in the top ten. Sequenced material: PBMCs. The receptors here all came from a woman aged 45-60 years with multiple sclerosis. Both conserved end residues are part of each CDR3. A D gene is named only where the DNA matches it firmly. Some rows have no size entry. The others give once, few or many, or a class for an expanded clone.

CDR3aa | CDR3nt | d_gene | v_gene | abundance | j_gene
CSAHTHSYEQYF | TGCAGCGCACACACCCACTCCTACGAGCAGTACTTC | . | TRBV29-1 | many | TRBJ2-7
CSASVRGAETQYF | TGCAGTGCTAGCGTCCGGGGCGCGGAGACCCAGTACTTC | . | TRBV20-1 | many | TRBJ2-5
CSAAGTGVYEQYF | TGCAGTGCTGCCGGGACAGGGGTATACGAGCAGTACTTC | TRBD1 | TRBV20-1 | many | TRBJ2-7
CSARLGQPQHF | TGCAGTGCTAGACTAGGTCAGCCCCAGCATTTT | . | TRBV20-1 | many | TRBJ1-5
CASSAYRDGYTF | TGTGCCAGCAGTGCCTACAGGGACGGCTACACCTTC | . | TRBV6-5 | many | TRBJ1-2
CATGQGSLEQYF | TGTGCCACGGGACAGGGCTCCCTCGAGCAGTACTTC | TRBD1 | TRBV10-3 | many | TRBJ2-7
CSVQRGVYEQYF | TGCAGCGTTCAGCGGGGGGTCTACGAGCAGTACTTC | TRBD2 | TRBV29-1 | many | TRBJ2-7
CSARPRDRSFFGNEKLFF | TGCAGTGCTAGACCCCGGGACAGGAGCTTCTTTGGGAATGAAAAACTGTTTTTT | TRBD1 | TRBV20-1 | many | TRBJ1-4
CASRPAPGQGPETQYF | TGTGCCAGCAGGCCAGCTCCGGGACAGGGTCCGGAGACCCAGTACTTC | TRBD1 | TRBV5-6 | many | TRBJ2-5
CASKAGTGYSEQYF | TGTGCCAGCAAGGCCGGGACAGGGTATTCCGAGCAGTACTTC | TRBD1 | TRBV6-5 | many | TRBJ2-7
CASSYEGPTANYGYTF | TGTGCCAGCAGTTACGAAGGACCAACAGCTAACTATGGCTACACCTTC | . | TRBV6-5 | many | TRBJ1-2
CASSFQGSTGELFF | TGTGCCAGCAGTTTTCAGGGGAGCACCGGGGAGCTGTTTTTT | . | TRBV6-5 | many | TRBJ2-2
CASSPQGLGTQYF | TGTGCCAGCAGCCCTCAGGGCCTGGGTACGCAGTATTTT | . | TRBV12-3/TRBV12-4 | many | TRBJ2-3
CASSLGDSAYEQYF | TGTGCCAGCAGCTTAGGCGATTCTGCATACGAGCAGTACTTC | . | TRBV13 | few | TRBJ2-7
CASSEPGSTFGGYTF | TGCGCCAGCAGTGAACCGGGAAGCACTTTCGGAGGCTACACCTTC | . | TRBV10-2 | many | TRBJ1-2
CASSKEVSTEAFF | TGTGCCAGCTCAAAGGAGGTTTCCACTGAAGCTTTCTTT | . | TRBV7-2 | many | TRBJ1-1
CASSKRTEQETQYF | TGTGCCAGCAGCAAGCGGACAGAACAAGAGACCCAGTACTTC | . | TRBV21-1 | . | TRBJ2-5
CASRVRTSGGYNEQFF | TGTGCCAGCAGAGTAAGGACTAGCGGGGGTTACAATGAGCAGTTCTTC | TRBD2 | TRBV28 | many | TRBJ2-1
CASKAGYGYTF | TGTGCCAGCAAGGCAGGCTATGGCTACACCTTC | . | TRBV9 | many | TRBJ1-2
CASSYRGRGPDYYEQYF | TGTGCCAGCAGTTATAGGGGGCGGGGGCCCGACTATTACGAGCAGTACTTC | . | TRBV6-6 | many | TRBJ2-7
CASSYRDRGTLHF | TGTGCCAGCAGTTACAGGGACAGGGGGACCCTCCACTTT | TRBD1 | TRBV6-5 | . | TRBJ1-6
CASRAGQGSYEQYF | TGTGCCAGCAGAGCGGGACAGGGGTCCTACGAGCAGTACTTC | TRBD1 | TRBV6-5 | many | TRBJ2-7
CASSQERLENTGELFF | TGTGCCAGCAGCCAAGAAAGACTAGAGAACACCGGGGAGCTGTTTTTT | . | TRBV4-2 | many | TRBJ2-2
CASQNLKLAGAYNEQFF | TGTGCCAGCCAAAACCTCAAACTAGCGGGGGCCTACAATGAGCAGTTCTTC | TRBD2 | TRBV28 | many | TRBJ2-1
CASSFRQGGYEQYF | TGCGCCAGCAGCTTCCGACAGGGAGGCTACGAGCAGTACTTC | . | TRBV5-1 | many | TRBJ2-7
CSVTTGSYGYTF | TGCAGCGTTACGACAGGGAGCTATGGCTACACCTTC | TRBD1 | TRBV29-1 | many | TRBJ1-2
CSAKLPGLAGGYYNEQFF | TGCAGTGCTAAATTACCGGGACTAGCGGGGGGCTACTACAATGAGCAGTTCTTC | TRBD2 | TRBV20-1 | many | TRBJ2-1
CASSSSGMDYGYTF | TGTGCCAGCAGCTCGTCGGGGATGGACTATGGCTACACCTTC | . | TRBV7-8 | many | TRBJ1-2
CASSPPGTHYGYTF | TGTGCCAGCAGCCCCCCCGGGACCCACTATGGCTACACCTTC | . | TRBV7-9 | . | TRBJ1-2
CASSYSPGLAVGELFF | TGTGCCAGCAGTTACTCTCCGGGACTAGCGGTCGGGGAGCTGTTTTTT | TRBD2 | TRBV6-2/TRBV6-3 | many | TRBJ2-2
CSATDQDQPQHF | TGCAGTGCTACGGACCAGGATCAGCCCCAGCATTTT | . | TRBV20-1 | many | TRBJ1-5
CASRDHFGAGATDTQYF | TGTGCCAGCAGGGACCATTTTGGAGCGGGGGCTACAGATACGCAGTATTTT | TRBD2 | TRBV7-9 | many | TRBJ2-3
CSVVQGESSYEQYF | TGCAGCGTTGTTCAGGGGGAGAGCTCCTACGAGCAGTACTTC | TRBD1 | TRBV29-1 | many | TRBJ2-7